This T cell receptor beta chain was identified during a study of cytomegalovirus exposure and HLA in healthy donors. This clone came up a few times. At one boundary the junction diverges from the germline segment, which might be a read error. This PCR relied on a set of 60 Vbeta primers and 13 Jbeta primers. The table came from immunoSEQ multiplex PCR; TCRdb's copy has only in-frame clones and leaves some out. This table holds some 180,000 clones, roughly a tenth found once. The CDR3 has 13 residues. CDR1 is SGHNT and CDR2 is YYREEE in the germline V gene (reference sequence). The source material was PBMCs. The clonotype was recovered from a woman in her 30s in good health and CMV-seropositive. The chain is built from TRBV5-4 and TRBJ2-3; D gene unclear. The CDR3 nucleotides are TGTACCAGCAGCTTGGAGAAGAAGGCAGAGGAGTATTTT. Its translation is CTSSLEKKAEEYF.